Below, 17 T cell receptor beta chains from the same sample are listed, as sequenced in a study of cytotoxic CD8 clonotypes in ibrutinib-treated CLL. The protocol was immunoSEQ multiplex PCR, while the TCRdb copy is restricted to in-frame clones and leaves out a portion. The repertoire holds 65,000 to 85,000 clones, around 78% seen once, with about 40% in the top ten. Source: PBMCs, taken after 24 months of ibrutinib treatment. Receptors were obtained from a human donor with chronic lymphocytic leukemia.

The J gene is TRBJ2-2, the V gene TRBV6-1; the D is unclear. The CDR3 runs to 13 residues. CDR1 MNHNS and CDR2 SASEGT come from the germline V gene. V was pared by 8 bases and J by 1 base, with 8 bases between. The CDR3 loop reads CASFQENTGELFF. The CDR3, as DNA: TGTGCCAGCTTTCAGGAGAACACCGGGGAGCTGTTTTTT.

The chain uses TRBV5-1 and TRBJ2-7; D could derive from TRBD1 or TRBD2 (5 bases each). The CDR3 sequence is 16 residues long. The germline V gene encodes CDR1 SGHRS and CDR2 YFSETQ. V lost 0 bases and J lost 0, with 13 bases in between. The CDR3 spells CASSLGFGAFSYEQYF. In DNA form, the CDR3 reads TGCGCCAGCAGCTTGGGTTTCGGGGCCTTCTCCTACGAGCAGTACTTC.

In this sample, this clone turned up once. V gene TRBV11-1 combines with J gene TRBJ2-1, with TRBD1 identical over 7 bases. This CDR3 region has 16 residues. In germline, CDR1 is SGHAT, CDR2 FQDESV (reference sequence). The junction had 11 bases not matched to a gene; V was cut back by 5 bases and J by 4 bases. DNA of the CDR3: TGTGCCAGCAGCCGCACCGGGACAGAAGCTTACAATGAGCAGTTCTTC. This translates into CASSRTGTEAYNEQFF.

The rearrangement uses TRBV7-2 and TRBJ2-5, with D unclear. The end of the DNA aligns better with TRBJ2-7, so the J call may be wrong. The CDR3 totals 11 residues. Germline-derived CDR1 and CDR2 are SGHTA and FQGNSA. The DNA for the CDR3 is TGTGCCAGCAGCTTATATTACGAGCAGTACTTC. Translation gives CASSLYYEQYF.

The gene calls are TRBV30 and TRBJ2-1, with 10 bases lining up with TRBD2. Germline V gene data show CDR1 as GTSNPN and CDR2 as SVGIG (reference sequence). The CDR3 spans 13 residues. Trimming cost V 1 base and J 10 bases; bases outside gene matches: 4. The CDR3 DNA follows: TGTGCCTGGAGTGGAGGGACTAGCGCAGAGCAGTTCTTC. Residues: CAWSGGTSAEQFF. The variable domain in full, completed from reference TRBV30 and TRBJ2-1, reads SQTIHQWPATLVQPVGSPLSLECTVEGTSNPNLYWYRQAAGRGLQLLFYSVGIGQISSEVPQNLSASRPQDRQFILSSKKLLLSDSGFYLCAWSGGTSAEQFFGPGTRLTVL.

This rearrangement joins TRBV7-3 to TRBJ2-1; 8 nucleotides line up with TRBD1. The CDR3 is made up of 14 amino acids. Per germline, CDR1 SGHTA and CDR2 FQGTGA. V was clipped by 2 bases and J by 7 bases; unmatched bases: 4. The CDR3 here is CASSLGGQGNEQFF. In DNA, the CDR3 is TGTGCCAGCAGCTTAGGAGGACAGGGTAATGAGCAGTTCTTC.

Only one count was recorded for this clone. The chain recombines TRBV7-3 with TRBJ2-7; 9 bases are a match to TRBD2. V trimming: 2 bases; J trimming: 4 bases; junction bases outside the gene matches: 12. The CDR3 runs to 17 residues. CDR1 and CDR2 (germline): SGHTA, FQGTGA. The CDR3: CASSLAASGNLGYEQYF. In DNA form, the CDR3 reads TGTGCCAGCAGCTTAGCGGCTAGCGGGAACCTTGGGTACGAGCAGTACTTC.

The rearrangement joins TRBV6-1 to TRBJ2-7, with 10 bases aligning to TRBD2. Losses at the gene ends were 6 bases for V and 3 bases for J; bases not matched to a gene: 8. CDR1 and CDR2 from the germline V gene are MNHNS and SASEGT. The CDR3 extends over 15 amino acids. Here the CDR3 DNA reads TGTGCCAGCAGCAGGACTAGCGGAAACTTCTACGAGCAGTACTTC. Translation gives CASSRTSGNFYEQYF.

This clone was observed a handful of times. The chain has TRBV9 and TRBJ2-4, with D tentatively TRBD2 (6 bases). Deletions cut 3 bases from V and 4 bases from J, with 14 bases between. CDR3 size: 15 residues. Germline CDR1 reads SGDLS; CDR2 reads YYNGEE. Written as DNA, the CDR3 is TGTGCCAGCAGCGGTCCTCATAGCGGAAAAAACATTCAGTACTTC. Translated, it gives CASSGPHSGKNIQYF.

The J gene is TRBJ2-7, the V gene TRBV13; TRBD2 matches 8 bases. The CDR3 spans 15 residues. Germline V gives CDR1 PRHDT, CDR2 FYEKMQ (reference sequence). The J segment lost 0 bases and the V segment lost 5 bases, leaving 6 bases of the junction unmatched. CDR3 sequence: CASSTSGTSSYEQYF. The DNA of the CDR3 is TGTGCCAGCAGCACCTCCGGGACTAGCTCCTACGAGCAGTACTTC.

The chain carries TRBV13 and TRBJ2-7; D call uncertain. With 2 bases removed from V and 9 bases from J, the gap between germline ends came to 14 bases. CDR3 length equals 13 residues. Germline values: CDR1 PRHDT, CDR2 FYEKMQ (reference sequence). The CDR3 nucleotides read TGTGCCAGCAGCTTATTAACACGGGCCGTGCAGTACTTC. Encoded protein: CASSLLTRAVQYF.

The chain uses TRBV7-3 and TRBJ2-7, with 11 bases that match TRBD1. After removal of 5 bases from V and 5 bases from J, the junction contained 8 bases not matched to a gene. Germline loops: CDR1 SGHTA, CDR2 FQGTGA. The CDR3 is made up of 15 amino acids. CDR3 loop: CASSAGTGGDHEQYF. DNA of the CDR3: TGTGCCAGCAGCGCCGGGACAGGGGGTGACCACGAGCAGTACTTC.

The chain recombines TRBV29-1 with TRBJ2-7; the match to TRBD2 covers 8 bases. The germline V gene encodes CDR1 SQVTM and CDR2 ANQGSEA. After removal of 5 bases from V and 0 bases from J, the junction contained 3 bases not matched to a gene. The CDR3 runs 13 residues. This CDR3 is CSVSGGLSYEQYF. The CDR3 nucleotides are TGCAGCGTTTCGGGGGGGCTCTCCTACGAGCAGTACTTC.

CDR3 loop: CASSPETGAYEQYF. The CDR3 DNA reads as TGTGCCAGCTCACCAGAGACAGGGGCCTACGAGCAGTACTTC. The rearrangement joins TRBV18 to TRBJ2-7; 8 bases match TRBD1. CDR3 length: 14 amino acids. V lost 2 bases, J lost 2 bases, and 2 bases stayed unmatched. CDR1 KGHSH and CDR2 LQKENI come from the germline V gene.

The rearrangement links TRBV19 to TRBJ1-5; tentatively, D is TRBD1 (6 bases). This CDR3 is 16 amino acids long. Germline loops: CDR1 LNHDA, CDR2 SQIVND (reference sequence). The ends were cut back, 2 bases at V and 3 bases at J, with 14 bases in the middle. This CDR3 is CASSIQRGASNQPQHF. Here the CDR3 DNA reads TGTGCCAGTAGTATACAAAGGGGGGCTTCCAATCAGCCCCAGCATTTT. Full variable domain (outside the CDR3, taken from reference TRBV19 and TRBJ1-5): DGGITQSPKYLFRKEGQNVTLSCEQNLNHDAMYWYRQDPGQGLRLIYYSQIVNDFQKGDIAEGYSVSREKKESFPLTVTSAQKNPTAFYLCASSIQRGASNQPQHFGDGTRLSIL.

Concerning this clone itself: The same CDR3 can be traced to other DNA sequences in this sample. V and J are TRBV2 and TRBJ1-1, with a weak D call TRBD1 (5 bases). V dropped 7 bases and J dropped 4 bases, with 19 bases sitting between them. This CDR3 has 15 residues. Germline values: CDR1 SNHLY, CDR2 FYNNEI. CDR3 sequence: CASNPDAGQRTEAFF. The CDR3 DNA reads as TGTGCCAGCAATCCCGACGCGGGGCAGCGCACTGAAGCTTTCTTT.

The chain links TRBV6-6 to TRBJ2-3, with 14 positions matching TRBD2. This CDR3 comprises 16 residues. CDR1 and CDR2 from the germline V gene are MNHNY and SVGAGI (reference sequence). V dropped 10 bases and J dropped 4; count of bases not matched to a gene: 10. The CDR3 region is CAIAGTSGSWADTQYF. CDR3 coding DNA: TGTGCCATTGCCGGGACTAGCGGGAGTTGGGCAGATACGCAGTATTTT.